The subject of this entry is one T cell receptor beta chain. This sample stems from a study of blood T cell repertoires in COVID-19. Across the study: Whether acute or convalescent, the COVID-19 samples came from the United States, Italy and Spain. T cells, B-cell-depleted T cells, or PBMCs provided the cDNA or gDNA that served as material.

Authors' methods: Amplification of reference gene primers provided the estimated nucleated cell counts. Only in-frame clones appear in the TCRdb table, and some are missing; sequencing was by immunoSEQ multiplex PCR. V and J calls and clone size are copied from that table; D and trimming were computed from the DNA. Of tens of thousands of clones listed, 85% to 90% are singletons. This receptor was obtained from an older man in a cohort sampled during active COVID-19. The sample comprised peripheral blood.

The DNA of the CDR3 is TGTGCCAGCAGCCAAGGGGGGGGCCAGCCCCAGCATTTT. Its protein product is CASSQGGGQPQHF. The chain carries TRBV11-2 and TRBJ1-5, with D perhaps matching TRBD1 (6 bases). V lost 5 bases and J 7 bases, leaving 12 bases between the germline ends. The CDR3 sequence is 13 residues long. Germline V gene data show CDR1 as SGHAT and CDR2 as FQNNGV.